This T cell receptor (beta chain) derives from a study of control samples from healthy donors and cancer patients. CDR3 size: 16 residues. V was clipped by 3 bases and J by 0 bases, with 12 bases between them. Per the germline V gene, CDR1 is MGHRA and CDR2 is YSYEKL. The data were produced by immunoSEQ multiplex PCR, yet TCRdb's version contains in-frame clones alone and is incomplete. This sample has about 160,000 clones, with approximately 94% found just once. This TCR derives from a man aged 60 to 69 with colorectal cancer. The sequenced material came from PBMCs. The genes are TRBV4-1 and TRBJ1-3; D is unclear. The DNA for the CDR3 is TGCGCCAGCAGCCAGGTTACTCACATCTCTGGAAACACCATATATTTT. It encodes CASSQVTHISGNTIYF.